This T cell receptor (beta chain) comes out of a study of T cell responses to AZD1222 COVID-19 vaccine. General study findings and limits: Spike-wide coverage was observed for vaccine-associated CD4 TCRs, with dominant responses at 160-218 and 743-854. Nearly half of unique spike-specific TCRs reportedly avoided B.1.351 and B.1.1.7 mutated regions. Once two AZD1222 doses were given, Spike-specific TCR breadth and depth went up. Females made up more of the donors, who were largely white British, and clonal diversity may have come out too low.

Notes on this clone: No antigen is known for it.

With 0 bases clipped from V and 5 bases from J, the junction kept 7 bases outside the gene matches. There are 16 residues in the CDR3. CDR1 is SGHTA, CDR2 FQGTGA, per germline. The method was immunoSEQ multiplex PCR; TCRdb's version includes in-frame clones alone and lacks a portion of them. The profile covers about 140,000 clones, with roughly 85% appearing a single time and 7.9% taken by the ten largest. Sequences were derived from peripheral blood, sampled 28 days after the second dose of the MenACWY control vaccine. The chain is built from TRBV7-3 and TRBJ2-5; the match to TRBD2 covers 9 bases. The sequence was collected from an adult who received the MenACWY meningococcal vaccine as a control. In nucleotides, the CDR3 is TGTGCCAGCAGCTTAACCGGGCTAGCGGGAAGGGAGACCCAGTACTTC. It translates to CASSLTGLAGRETQYF.